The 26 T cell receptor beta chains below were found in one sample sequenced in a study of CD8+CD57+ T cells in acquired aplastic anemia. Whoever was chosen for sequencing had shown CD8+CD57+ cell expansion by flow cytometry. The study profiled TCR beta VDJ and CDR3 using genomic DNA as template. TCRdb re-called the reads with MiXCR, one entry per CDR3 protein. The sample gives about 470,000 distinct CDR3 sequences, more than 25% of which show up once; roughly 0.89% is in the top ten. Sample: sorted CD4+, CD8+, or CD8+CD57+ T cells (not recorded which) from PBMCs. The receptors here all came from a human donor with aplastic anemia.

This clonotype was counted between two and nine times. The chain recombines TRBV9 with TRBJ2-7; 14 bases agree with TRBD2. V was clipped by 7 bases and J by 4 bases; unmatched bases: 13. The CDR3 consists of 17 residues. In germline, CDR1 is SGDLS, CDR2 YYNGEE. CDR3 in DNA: TGTGCCAGCCTCCCGGGACTAGCGGGAGAATTTAGGTACGAGCAGTACTTC. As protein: CASLPGLAGEFRYEQYF.

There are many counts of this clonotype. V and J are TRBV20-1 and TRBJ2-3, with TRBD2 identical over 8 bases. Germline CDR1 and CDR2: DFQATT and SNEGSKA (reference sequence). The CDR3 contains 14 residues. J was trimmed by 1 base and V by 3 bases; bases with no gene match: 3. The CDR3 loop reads CSASVRGGTDTQYF. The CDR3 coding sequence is TGCAGTGCTAGTGTGCGGGGGGGCACAGATACGCAGTATTTT.

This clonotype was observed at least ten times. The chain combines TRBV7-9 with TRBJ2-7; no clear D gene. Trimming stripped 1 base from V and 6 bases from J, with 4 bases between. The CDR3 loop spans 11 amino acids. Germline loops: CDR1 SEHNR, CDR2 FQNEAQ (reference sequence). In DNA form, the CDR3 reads TGTGCCAGCAGCTTAGGTCTCGAGCAGTACTTC. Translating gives CASSLGLEQYF.

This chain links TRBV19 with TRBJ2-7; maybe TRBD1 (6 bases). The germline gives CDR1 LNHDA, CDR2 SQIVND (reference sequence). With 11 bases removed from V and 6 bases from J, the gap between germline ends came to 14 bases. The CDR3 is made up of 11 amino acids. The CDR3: CAWSLGGEQYF. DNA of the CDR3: TGTGCCTGGAGTCTAGGGGGCGAGCAGTACTTC.

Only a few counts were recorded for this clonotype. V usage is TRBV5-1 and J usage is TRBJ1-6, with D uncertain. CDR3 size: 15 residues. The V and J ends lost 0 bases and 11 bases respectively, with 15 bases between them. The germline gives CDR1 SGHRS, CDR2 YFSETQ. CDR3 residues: CASSLGEGGGTPLHF. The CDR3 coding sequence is TGCGCCAGCAGCTTGGGGGAGGGCGGTGGTACACCCCTCCACTTT.

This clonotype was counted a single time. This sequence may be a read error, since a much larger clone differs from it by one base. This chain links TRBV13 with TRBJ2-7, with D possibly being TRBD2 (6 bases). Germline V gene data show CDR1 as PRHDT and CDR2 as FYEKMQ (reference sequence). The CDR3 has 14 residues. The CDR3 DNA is TGTGCCAGCAGCGTAGGGACTGAGGGTTACGGGCAGTACTTC. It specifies CASSVGTEGYGQYF.

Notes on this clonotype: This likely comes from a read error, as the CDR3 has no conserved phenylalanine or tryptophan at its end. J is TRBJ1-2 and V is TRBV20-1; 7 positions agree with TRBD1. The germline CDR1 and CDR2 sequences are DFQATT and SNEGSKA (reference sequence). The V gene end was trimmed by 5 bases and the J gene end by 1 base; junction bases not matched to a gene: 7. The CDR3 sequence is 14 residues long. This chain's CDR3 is CSASLGTVNYGYTS. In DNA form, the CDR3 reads TGCAGTGCTTCCCTGGGGACAGTTAACTATGGCTACACCTCC.

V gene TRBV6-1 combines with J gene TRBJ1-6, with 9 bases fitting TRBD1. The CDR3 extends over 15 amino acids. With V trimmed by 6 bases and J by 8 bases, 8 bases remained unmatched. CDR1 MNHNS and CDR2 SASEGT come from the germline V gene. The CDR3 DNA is TGTGCCAGCAGGATTACAGGGGGCGTTGATTCACCCCTCCACTTT. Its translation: CASRITGGVDSPLHF.

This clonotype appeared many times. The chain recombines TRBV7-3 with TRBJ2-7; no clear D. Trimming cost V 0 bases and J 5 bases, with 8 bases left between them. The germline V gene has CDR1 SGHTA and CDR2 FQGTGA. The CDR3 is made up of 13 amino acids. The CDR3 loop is CASSLTRWDEQYF. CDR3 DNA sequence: TGTGCCAGCAGCTTAACTCGGTGGGACGAGCAGTACTTC.

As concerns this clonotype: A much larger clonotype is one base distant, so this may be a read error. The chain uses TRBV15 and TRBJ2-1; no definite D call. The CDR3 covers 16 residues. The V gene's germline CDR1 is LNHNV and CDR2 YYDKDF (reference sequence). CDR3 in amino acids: CTTSRDIPSGYNEQFF. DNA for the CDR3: TGTACCACCAGCAGAGATATCCCTAGTGGCTACAATGAGCAGTTCTTC.

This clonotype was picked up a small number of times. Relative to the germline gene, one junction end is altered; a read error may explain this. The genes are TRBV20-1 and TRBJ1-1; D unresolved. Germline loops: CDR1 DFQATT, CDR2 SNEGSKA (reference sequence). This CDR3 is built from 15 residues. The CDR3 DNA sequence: TGCAGTGCTAGACTTCAGGAGACCTCGAACGCTGAAGCTTTCTTT. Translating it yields CSARLQETSNAEAFF.

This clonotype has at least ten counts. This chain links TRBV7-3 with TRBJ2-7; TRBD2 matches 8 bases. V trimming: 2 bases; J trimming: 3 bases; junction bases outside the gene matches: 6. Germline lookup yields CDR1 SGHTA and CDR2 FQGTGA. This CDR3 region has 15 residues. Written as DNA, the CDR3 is TGTGCCAGCAGCTTAGGCGGGGGGTCCGGCTACGAGCAGTACTTC. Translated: CASSLGGGSGYEQYF.

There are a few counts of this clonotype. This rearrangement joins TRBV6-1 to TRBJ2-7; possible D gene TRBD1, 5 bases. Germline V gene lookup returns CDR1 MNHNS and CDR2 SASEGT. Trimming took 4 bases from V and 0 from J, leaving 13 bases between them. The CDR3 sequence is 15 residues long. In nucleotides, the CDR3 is TGTGCCAGCAGTGCCCTGACAGTAGCCTCCTACGAGCAGTACTTC. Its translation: CASSALTVASYEQYF.

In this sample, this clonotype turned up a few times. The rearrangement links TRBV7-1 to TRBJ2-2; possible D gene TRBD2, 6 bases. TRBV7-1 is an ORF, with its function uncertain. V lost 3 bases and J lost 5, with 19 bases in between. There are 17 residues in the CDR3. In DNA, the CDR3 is TGTGCCAGCAGCTCCCGAGTTGGGGGAGGAGGGACCGGGGAGCTGTTTTTT. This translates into CASSSRVGGGGTGELFF.

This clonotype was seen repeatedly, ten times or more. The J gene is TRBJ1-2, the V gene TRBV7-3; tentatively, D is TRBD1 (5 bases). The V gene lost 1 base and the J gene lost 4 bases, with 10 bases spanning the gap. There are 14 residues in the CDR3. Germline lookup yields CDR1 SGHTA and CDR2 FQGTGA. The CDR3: CASSLNAGSYGYTF. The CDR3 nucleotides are TGTGCCAGCAGCTTAAACGCAGGGTCCTATGGCTACACCTTC.

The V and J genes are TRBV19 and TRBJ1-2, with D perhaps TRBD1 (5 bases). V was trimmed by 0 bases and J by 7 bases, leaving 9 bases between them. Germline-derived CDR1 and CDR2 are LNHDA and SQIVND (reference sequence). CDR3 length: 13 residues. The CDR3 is CASSIDGARGYTF. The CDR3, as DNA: TGTGCCAGTAGTATAGACGGGGCTCGTGGCTACACCTTC.

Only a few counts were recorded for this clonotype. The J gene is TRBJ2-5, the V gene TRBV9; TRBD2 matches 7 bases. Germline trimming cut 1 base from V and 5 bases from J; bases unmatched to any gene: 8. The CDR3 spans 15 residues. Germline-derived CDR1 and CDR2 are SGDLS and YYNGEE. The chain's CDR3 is CASSVSSGVSETQYF. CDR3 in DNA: TGTGCCAGCAGCGTATCTAGCGGAGTTTCTGAGACCCAGTACTTC. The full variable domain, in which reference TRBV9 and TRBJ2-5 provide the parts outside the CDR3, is DSGVTQTPKHLITATGQRVTLRCSPRSGDLSVYWYQQSLDQGLQFLIQYYNGEERAKGNILERFSAQQFPDLHSELNLSSLELGDSALYFCASSVSSGVSETQYFGPGTRLLVL.

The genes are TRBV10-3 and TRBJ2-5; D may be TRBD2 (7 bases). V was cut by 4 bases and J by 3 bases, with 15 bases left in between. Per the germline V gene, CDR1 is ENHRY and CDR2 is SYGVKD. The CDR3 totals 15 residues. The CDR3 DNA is TGTGCCATCAGTGGGGAGGGGGTGGGGAAAGAGACCCAGTACTTC. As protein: CAISGEGVGKETQYF.

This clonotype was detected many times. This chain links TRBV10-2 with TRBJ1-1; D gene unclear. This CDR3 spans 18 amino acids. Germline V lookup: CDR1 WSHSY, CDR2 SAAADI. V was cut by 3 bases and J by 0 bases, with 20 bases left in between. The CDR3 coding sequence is TGCGCCAGCAGTGATAAGGCAGGAACCCCCCGCCTGAACACTGAAGCTTTCTTT. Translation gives CASSDKAGTPRLNTEAFF.

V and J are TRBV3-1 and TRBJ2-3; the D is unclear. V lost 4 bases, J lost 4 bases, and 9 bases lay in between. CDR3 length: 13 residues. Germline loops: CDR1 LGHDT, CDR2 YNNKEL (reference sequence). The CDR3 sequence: CASSRSDSDTQYF. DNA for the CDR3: TGTGCCAGCAGCCGGAGCGACTCAGATACGCAGTATTTT.

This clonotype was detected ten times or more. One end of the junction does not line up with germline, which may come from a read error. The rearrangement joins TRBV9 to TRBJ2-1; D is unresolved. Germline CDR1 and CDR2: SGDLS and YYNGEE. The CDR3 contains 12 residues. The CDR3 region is CASSVDKDQLTF. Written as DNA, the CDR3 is TGTGCCAGCAGCGTAGACAAGGACCAGCTTACTTTC.

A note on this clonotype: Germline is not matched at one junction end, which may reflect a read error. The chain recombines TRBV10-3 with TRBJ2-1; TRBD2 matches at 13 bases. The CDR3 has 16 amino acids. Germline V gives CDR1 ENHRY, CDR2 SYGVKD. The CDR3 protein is CASSYGTSGKYNEQFF. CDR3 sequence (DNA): TGTGCCAGCAGTTACGGGACTAGCGGGAAATACAATGAGCAGTTCTTC.

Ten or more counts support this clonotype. DNA of the CDR3: TGTGCCAGCAGCTTAGTAGCGGGGGGCGAGGAGACCCAGTACTTC. It specifies CASSLVAGGEETQYF. J is TRBJ2-5 and V is TRBV7-2; 10 bases are shared with TRBD2. Trimming cost V 1 base and J 5 bases; bases outside gene matches: 4. This CDR3 comprises 15 residues. Germline V gene sequence: CDR1 SGHTA, CDR2 FQGNSA. The full variable domain, completed using reference TRBV7-2 and TRBJ2-5, is GAGVSQSPSNKVTEKGKDVELRCDPISGHTALYWYRQSLGQGLEFLIYFQGNSAPDKSGLPSDRFSAERTGGSVSTLTIQRTQQEDSAVYLCASSLVAGGEETQYFGPGTRLLVL.

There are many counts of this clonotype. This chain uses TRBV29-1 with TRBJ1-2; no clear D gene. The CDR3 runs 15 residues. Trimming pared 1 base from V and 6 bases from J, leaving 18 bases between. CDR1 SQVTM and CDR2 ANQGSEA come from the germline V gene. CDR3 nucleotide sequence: TGCAGCGTTGAAGGTGTCGGTGCTCTTATGAATGGCTACACCTTC. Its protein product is CSVEGVGALMNGYTF.

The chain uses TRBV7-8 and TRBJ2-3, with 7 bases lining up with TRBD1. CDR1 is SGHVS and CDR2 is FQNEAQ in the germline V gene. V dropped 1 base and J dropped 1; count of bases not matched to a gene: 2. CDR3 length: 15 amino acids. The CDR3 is CASSLDGTGTDTQYF. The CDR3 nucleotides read TGTGCCAGCAGCTTAGACGGGACAGGCACAGATACGCAGTATTTT.

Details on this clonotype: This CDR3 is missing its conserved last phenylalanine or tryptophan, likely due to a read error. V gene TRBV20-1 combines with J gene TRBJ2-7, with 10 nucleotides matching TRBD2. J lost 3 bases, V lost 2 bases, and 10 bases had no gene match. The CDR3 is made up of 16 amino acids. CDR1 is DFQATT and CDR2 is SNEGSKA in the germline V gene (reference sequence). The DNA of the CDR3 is TGCAGTGCTAGATTAAGAGCGGGAGGGATAAACTACGAGCAGTACTCC. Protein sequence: CSARLRAGGINYEQYS.